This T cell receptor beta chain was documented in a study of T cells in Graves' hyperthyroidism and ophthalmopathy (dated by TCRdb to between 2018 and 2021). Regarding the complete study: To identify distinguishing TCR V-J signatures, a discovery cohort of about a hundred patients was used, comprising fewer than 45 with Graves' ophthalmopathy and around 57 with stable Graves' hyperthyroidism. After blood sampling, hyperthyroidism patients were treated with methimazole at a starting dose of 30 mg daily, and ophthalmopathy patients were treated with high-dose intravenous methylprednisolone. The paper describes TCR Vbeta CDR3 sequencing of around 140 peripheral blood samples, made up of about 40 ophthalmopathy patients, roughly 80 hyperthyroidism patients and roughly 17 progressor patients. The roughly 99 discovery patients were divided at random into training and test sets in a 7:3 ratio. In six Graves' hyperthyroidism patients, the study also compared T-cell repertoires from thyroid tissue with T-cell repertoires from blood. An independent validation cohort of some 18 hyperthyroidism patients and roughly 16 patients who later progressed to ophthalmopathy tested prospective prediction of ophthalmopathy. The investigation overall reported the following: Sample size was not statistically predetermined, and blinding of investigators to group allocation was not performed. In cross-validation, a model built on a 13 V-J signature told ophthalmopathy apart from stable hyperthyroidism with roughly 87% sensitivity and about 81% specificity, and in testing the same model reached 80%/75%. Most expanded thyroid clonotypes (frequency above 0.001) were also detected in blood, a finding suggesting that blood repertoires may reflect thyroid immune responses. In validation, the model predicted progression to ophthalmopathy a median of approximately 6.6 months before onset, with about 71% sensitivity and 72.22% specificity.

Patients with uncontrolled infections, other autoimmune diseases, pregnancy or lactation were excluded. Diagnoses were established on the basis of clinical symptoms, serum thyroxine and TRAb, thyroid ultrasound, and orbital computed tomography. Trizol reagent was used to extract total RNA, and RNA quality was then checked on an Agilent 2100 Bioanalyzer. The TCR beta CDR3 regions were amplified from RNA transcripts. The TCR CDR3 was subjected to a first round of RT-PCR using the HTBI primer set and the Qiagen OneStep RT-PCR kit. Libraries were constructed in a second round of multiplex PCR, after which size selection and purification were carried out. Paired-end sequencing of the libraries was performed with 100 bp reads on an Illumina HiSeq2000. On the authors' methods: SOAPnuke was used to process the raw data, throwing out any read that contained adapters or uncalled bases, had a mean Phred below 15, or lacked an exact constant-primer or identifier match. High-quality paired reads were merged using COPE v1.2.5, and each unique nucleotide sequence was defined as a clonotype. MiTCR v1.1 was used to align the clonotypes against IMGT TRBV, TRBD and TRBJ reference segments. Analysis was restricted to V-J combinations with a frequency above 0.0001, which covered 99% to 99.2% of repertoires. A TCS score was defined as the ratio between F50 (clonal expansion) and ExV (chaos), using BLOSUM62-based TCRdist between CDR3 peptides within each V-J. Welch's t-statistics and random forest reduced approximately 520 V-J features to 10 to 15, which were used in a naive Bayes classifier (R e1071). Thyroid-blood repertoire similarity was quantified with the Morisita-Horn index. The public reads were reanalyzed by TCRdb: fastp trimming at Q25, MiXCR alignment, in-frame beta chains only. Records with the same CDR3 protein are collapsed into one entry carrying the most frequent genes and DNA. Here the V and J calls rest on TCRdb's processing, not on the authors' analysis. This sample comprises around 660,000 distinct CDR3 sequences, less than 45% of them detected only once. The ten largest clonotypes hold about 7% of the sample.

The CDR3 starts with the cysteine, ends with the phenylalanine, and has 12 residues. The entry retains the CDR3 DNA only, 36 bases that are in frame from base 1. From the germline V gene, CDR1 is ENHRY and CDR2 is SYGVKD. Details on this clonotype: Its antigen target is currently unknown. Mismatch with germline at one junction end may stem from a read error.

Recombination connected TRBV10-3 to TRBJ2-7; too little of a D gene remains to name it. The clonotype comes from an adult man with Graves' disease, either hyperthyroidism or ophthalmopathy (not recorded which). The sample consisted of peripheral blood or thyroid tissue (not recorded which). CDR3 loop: CASSVGVYEQYF. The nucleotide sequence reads TGTGCCAGCAGTGTAGGCGTCTACGAGCAGTACTTC.